This T cell receptor beta chain appears in the sequencing data of a study of Ad26.COV2.S vaccination and SARS-CoV-2 variants. The overall study: Sample donor was a member of the COV1001 Ad26.COV2.S trial arm.

Broader study findings: Reportedly, after vaccination the spike-specific CD8+ and CD4+ T cell responses displayed substantial breadth.

Treatment in this sample: some 20 received Ad26.COV2.S at low or high dose, single or two shots; 5 received placebo; per-sample allocation not given. Specimens were obtained on day 63 following the first vaccine or placebo injection. A remark on this clone: The antigen remains undetermined.

Generated by immunoSEQ multiplex PCR, the TCRdb table keeps only in-frame clones and is missing some. There are roughly 320,000 clones in the sample; about 86% occur only once, and more than 1.5% lies in the top ten. Per germline, CDR1 SGHNT and CDR2 YYREEE (reference sequence). V gave up 1 base and J gave up 2 bases, with 18 bases separating them. The CDR3 is 17 residues long. The chain employs TRBV5-4 and TRBJ2-5; possible D gene TRBD2, 6 bases. The specimen comprised peripheral blood, sampled in a trial of Ad26.COV2.S vaccine versus placebo. The receptor's source is a person aged 18-65 years who received the Ad26.COV2.S COVID-19 vaccine or a placebo. The CDR3 sequence is CASSLPPGAGPQETQYF. The CDR3 nucleotides read TGTGCCAGCAGCTTGCCCCCTGGGGCGGGGCCGCAAGAGACCCAGTACTTC.